This T cell receptor beta chain emerged from a study of regulatory T cells in long-lasting Graves disease. Whole-study results and caveats: TRBV28, TRBJ1-2 and TRBJ2-5 were favored in persistent disease. Lower TCR diversity was seen in persistent Graves' patients than in newly diagnosed ones.

V lost 0 bases, J lost 4 bases, and 15 bases lay in between. The CDR3 runs to 15 residues. Germline lookup yields CDR1 DFQATT and CDR2 SNEGSKA (reference sequence). Turning to this clonotype: Its cognate antigen is unknown.

With iRepertoire HTBI primers and Arm-PCR of CDR3 regions, TCR beta libraries were built. TCRdb redid the calling of the multiplex PCR reads with MiXCR, one entry per CDR3 protein. The top ten clones hold about 20% of a sample with 400,000 or so distinct CDR3 sequences, less than 25% of them seen once. Time point defined: persistent/refractory GD, antithyroid drugs over 5 years with positive TRAb. From PBMCs, RNA was extracted and then used to make the TCR library. The chain uses TRBV20-1 and TRBJ1-1; no clear D gene. The material was peripheral blood mononuclear cells (PBMCs), obtained when the disease was refractory, from a patient treated with antithyroid drugs. This clonotype originated in a female donor with Graves disease. DNA for the CDR3: TGCAGTGCTAGAGATCTTGGCAGGTTAACCACTGAAGCTTTCTTT. Translation: CSARDLGRLTTEAFF.